This entry lists 11 T cell receptor beta chains sequenced from one sample in a study of blood T cell repertoires in COVID-19. The method was immunoSEQ multiplex PCR; TCRdb's version includes in-frame clones alone and lacks a portion of them. The repertoire holds around 100,000 clones, with roughly 71% as singletons. Input material: peripheral blood. Receptors were obtained from a man at least 80 years old with acute or convalescent COVID-19.

The chain carries TRBV27 and TRBJ1-6; D gene ambiguous. CDR1 and CDR2 (germline): MNHEY, SMNVEV (reference sequence). Trimming removed 2 bases from V and 7 bases from J, with 9 bases in between. This CDR3 comprises 14 residues. The CDR3 DNA is TGTGCCAGCAGTTTACATGAGGCCAATTCACCCCTCCACTTT. Translating it yields CASSLHEANSPLHF.

The chain employs TRBV6-5 and TRBJ2-5, with TRBD1 matching over 9 bases. Germline CDR1 reads MNHEY; CDR2 reads SVGAGI. The CDR3 is 12 amino acids. Trimming cost V 11 bases and J 5 bases; bases outside gene matches: 6. The CDR3 protein is CASGQGGETQYF. CDR3 in DNA: TGTGCCTCGGGACAGGGCGGGGAGACCCAGTACTTC.

V and J are TRBV5-4 and TRBJ2-1; TRBD2 matches at 10 bases. The CDR3 is 14 amino acids. Germline V CDR1 and CDR2: SGHNT, YYREEE (reference sequence). V lost 4 bases and J lost 7; bases outside the gene matches: 5. DNA of the CDR3: TGTGCCAGCAGCATCGCTAGCGGGAGTAATGAGCAGTTCTTC. Translating it yields CASSIASGSNEQFF.

The chain couples TRBV7-9 to TRBJ2-7; a possible D gene is TRBD2 (6 bases). Germline V lookup: CDR1 SEHNR, CDR2 FQNEAQ (reference sequence). The length of the CDR3 is 14 residues. Between the trimmed V and J ends, which lost 4 bases and 3 bases, there was a span of 13 bases. The CDR3 sequence: CASSSDYTNYEQYF. The CDR3 nucleotides read TGTGCCAGCAGCTCGGACTACACAAACTACGAGCAGTACTTC.

The chain combines TRBV20-1 with TRBJ1-1; 7 bases are a match to TRBD1. The J segment lost 10 bases and the V segment lost 3 bases, leaving 14 bases of the junction unmatched. The germline V gene encodes CDR1 DFQATT and CDR2 SNEGSKA (reference sequence). The CDR3 totals 14 residues. CDR3 coding DNA: TGCAGTGCTAGTTCTATCAACAGGGGTAGGGGAGCTTTCTTT. This encodes CSASSINRGRGAFF.

This clone was detected only once. The rearrangement joins TRBV4-1 to TRBJ2-3; the match to TRBD2 covers 9 bases. There are 18 residues in the CDR3. Germline CDR1 reads MGHRA; CDR2 reads YSYEKL. V shed 2 bases and J 0 bases; nucleotides not matched to a gene: 9. CDR3 sequence reads: CASSQIRTSAASTDTQYF. CDR3 nucleotides: TGCGCCAGCAGCCAAATAAGGACTAGCGCGGCTAGCACAGATACGCAGTATTTT.

This clone was observed a single time. The DNA of the CDR3 is TGTGCCACGGCCGACAGGGAGACCCAGTACTTC. This translates into CATADRETQYF. The gene calls are TRBV19 and TRBJ2-5, with D maybe TRBD1 (6 bases). Germline CDR1 reads LNHDA; CDR2 reads SQIVND (reference sequence). Deletions cut 10 bases from V and 5 bases from J, with 11 bases between. The CDR3 sequence is 11 residues long.

The rearrangement links TRBV5-1 to TRBJ1-3; 9 nucleotides agree with TRBD1. The ends lost 4 bases at V and 3 bases at J; junction bases unmatched: 8. Germline values: CDR1 SGHRS, CDR2 YFSETQ. The CDR3 is made up of 16 amino acids. CDR3 coding DNA: TGCGCCAGCAGCACCACCGGGACAGGGTTTGGAAACACCATATATTTT. Translating gives CASSTTGTGFGNTIYF.

This clone was seen a single time. This sample includes further DNA sequences coding for the same CDR3. This chain connects TRBV27 to TRBJ2-2; 7 nucleotides align to TRBD1. CDR3 size: 16 residues. CDR1 and CDR2 from the germline V gene are MNHEY and SMNVEV (reference sequence). V shed 5 bases and J 0 bases; nucleotides not matched to a gene: 6. The CDR3 coding sequence is TGTGCCAGCAGTCGTCCGGGACAGACGAACACCGGGGAGCTGTTTTTT. Its translation is CASSRPGQTNTGELFF.

The chain links TRBV13 to TRBJ2-1; tentatively, D is TRBD2 (6 bases). Trimming removed 4 bases from V and 1 base from J, with 14 bases in between. The CDR3 loop spans 16 amino acids. Germline CDR1 and CDR2: PRHDT and FYEKMQ (reference sequence). The CDR3 DNA follows: TGTGCCAGCAGCTCGACCGGGAGTCGTTCCTACAATGAGCAGTTCTTC. Translation: CASSSTGSRSYNEQFF.

The chain has TRBV19 and TRBJ2-5; 7 positions match TRBD2. Germline lookup yields CDR1 LNHDA and CDR2 SQIVND (reference sequence). After removal of 3 bases from V and 3 bases from J, the junction contained 10 bases not matched to a gene. The CDR3 has 16 amino acids. The CDR3 reads CASSIPGGRAEETQYF. The CDR3 DNA reads as TGTGCCAGTAGTATCCCGGGGGGTAGGGCAGAAGAGACCCAGTACTTC. Using reference TRBV19 and TRBJ2-5 for the parts outside the CDR3, the full variable domain is DGGITQSPKYLFRKEGQNVTLSCEQNLNHDAMYWYRQDPGQGLRLIYYSQIVNDFQKGDIAEGYSVSREKKESFPLTVTSAQKNPTAFYLCASSIPGGRAEETQYFGPGTRLLVL.